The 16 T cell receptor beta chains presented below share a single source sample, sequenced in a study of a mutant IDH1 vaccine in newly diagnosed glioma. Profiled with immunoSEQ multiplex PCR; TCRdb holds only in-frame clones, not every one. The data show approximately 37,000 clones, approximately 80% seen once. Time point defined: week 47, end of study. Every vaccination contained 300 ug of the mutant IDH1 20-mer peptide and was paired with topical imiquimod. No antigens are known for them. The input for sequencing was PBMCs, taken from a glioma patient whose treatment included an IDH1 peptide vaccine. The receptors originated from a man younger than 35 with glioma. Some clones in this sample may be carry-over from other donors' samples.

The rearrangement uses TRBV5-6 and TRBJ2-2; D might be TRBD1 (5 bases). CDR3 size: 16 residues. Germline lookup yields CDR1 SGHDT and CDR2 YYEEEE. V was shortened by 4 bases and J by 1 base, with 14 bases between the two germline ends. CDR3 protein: CASSPRRQGNTGELFF. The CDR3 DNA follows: TGTGCCAGCAGCCCCCGGCGGCAGGGGAACACCGGGGAGCTGTTTTTT.

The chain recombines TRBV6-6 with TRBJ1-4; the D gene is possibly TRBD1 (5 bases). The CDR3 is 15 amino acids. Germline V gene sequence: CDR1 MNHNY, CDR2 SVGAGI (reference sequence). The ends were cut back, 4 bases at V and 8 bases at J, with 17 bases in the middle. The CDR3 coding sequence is TGTGCCAGCAGTTCCCGCCCGGGGGTTCAGGAAAAACTGTTTTTT. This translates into CASSSRPGVQEKLFF.

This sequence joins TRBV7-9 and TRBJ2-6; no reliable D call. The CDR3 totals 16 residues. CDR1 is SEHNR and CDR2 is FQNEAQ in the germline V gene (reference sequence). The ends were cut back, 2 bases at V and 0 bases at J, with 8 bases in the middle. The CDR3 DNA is TGTGCCAGCAGCTTATGGGGAAACTCTGGGGCCAACGTCCTGACTTTC. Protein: CASSLWGNSGANVLTF.

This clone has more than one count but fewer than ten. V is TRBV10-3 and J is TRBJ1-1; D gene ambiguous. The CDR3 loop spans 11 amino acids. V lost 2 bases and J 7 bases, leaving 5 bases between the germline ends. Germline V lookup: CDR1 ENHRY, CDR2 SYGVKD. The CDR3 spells CAISERGEAFF. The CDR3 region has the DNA TGTGCCATCAGTGAGCGGGGTGAAGCTTTCTTT.

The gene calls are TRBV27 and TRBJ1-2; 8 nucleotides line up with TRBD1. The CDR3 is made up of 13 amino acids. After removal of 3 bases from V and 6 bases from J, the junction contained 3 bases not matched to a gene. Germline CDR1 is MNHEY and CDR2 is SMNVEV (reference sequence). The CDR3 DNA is TGTGCCAGCAGTTTTCAGGGGGCGAATGGCTACACCTTC. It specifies CASSFQGANGYTF.

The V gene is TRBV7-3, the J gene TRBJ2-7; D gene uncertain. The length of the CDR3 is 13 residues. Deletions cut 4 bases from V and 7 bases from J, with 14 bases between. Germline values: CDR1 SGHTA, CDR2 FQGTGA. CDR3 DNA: TGTGCCAGCAGCTCTCAGGTTCTGGGGGAGCAGTACTTC. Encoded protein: CASSSQVLGEQYF.

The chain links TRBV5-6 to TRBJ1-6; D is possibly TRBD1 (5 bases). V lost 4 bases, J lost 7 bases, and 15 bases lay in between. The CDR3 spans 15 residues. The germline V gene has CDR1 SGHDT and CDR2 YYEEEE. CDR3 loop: CASSTRTSRNSPLHF. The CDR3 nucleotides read TGTGCCAGCAGCACAAGGACAAGCCGAAATTCACCCCTCCACTTT.

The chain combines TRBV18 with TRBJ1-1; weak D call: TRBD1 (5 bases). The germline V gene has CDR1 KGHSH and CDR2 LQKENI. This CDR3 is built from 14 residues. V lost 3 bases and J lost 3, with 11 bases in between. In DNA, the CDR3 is TGTGCCAGCTCACCCCCAGTAGGGGACACTGAAGCTTTCTTT. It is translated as CASSPPVGDTEAFF.

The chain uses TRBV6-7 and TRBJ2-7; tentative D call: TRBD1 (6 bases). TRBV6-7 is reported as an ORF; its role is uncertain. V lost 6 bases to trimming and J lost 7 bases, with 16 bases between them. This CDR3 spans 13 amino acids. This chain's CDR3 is CASRSDRPMEQYF. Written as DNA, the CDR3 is TGTGCCAGCAGGTCCGACAGGCCAATGGAGCAGTACTTC.

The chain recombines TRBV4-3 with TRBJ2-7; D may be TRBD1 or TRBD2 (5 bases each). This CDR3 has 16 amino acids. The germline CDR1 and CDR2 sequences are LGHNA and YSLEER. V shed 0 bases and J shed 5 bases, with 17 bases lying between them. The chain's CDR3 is CASSQDGARRTDEQYF. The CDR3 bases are TGCGCCAGCAGCCAAGACGGGGCAAGAAGGACGGACGAGCAGTACTTC.

The chain's CDR3 is CATLSAGGFTEAFF. The CDR3 DNA follows: TGTGCCACCCTTTCGGCGGGGGGGTTCACTGAAGCTTTCTTT. The chain carries TRBV2 and TRBJ1-1, with D perhaps matching TRBD1 (5 bases). Trimming cost V 10 bases and J 4 bases, with 19 bases left between them. The CDR3 spans 14 residues. Germline assignment: CDR1 SNHLY and CDR2 FYNNEI.

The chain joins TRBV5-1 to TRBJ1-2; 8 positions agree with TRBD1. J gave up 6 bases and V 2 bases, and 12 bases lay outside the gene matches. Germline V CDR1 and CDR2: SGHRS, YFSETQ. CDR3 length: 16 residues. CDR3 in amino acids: CASSFSTGEGFDGYTF. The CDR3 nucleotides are TGCGCCAGCAGCTTCTCGACAGGGGAAGGATTCGATGGCTACACCTTC. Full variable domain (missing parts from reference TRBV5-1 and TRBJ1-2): KAGVTQTPRYLIKTRGQQVTLSCSPISGHRSVSWYQQTPGQGLQFLFEYFSETQRNKGNFPGRFSGRQFSNSRSEMNVSTLELGDSALYLCASSFSTGEGFDGYTFGSGTRLTVV.

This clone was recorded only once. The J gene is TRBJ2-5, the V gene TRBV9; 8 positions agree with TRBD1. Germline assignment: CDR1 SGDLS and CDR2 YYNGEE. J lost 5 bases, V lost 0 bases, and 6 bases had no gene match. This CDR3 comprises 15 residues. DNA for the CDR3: TGTGCCAGCAGCGTAGGTCAGGGGGCCAGGGAGACCCAGTACTTC. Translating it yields CASSVGQGARETQYF.

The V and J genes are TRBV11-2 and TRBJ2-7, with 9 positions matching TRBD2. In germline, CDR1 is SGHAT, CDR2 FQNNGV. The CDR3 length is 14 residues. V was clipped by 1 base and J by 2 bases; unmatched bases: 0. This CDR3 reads CASSLGGGAYEQYF. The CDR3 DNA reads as TGTGCCAGCAGCTTAGGCGGGGGGGCCTACGAGCAGTACTTC. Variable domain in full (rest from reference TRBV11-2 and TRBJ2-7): EAGVAQSPRYKIIEKRQSVAFWCNPISGHATLYWYQQILGQGPKLLIQFQNNGVVDDSQLPKDRFSAERLKGVDSTLKIQPAKLEDSAVYLCASSLGGGAYEQYFGPGTRLTVT.

CDR3 residues: CASSKTGGSSLSTEAFF. The CDR3 DNA sequence: TGTGCCAGTAGTAAGACAGGGGGCTCCAGCCTGAGCACTGAAGCTTTCTTT. This rearrangement joins TRBV19 to TRBJ1-1; 10 positions match TRBD1. Trimming removed 4 bases from V and 4 bases from J; junction bases left unmatched: 12. Germline V gene sequence: CDR1 LNHDA, CDR2 SQIVND (reference sequence). The CDR3 runs to 17 residues. Together with reference TRBV19 and TRBJ1-1, the CDR3 gives the full variable domain: DGGITQSPKYLFRKEGQNVTLSCEQNLNHDAMYWYRQDPGQGLRLIYYSQIVNDFQKGDIAEGYSVSREKKESFPLTVTSAQKNPTAFYLCASSKTGGSSLSTEAFFGQGTRLTVV.

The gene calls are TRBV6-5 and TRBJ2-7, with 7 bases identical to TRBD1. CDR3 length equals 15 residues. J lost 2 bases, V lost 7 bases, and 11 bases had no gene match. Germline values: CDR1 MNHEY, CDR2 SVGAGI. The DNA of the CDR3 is TGTGCCAGCACCTACTCAGGGACAGAGACCTACGAGCAGTACTTC. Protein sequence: CASTYSGTETYEQYF.